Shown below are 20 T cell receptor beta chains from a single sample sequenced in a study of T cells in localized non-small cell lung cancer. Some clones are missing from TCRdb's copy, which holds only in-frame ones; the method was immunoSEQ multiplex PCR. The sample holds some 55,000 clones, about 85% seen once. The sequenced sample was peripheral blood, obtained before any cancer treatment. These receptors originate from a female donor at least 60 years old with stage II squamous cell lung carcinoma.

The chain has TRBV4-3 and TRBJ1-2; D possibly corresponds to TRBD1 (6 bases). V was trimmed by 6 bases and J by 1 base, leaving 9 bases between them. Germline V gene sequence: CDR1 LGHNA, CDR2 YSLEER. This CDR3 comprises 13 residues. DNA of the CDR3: TGCGCCAGCAGTTTCAGGGGTAACTATGGCTACACCTTC. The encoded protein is CASSFRGNYGYTF.

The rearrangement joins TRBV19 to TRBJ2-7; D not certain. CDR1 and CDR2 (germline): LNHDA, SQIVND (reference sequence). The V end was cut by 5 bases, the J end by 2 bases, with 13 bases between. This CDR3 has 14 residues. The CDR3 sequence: CASSETPRTYEQYF. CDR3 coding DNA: TGTGCCAGTAGTGAGACCCCGAGGACCTACGAGCAGTACTTC.

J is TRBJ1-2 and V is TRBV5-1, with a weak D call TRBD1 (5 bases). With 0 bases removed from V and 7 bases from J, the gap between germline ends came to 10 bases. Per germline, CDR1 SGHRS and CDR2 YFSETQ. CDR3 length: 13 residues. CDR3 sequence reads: CASSLGQGGGYTF. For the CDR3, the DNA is TGCGCCAGCAGCTTGGGGCAGGGTGGTGGCTACACCTTC.

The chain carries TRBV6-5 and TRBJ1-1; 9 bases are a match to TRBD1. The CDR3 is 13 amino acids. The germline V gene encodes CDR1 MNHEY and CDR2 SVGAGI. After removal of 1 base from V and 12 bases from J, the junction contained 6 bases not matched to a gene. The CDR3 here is CASSYWTGDETFF. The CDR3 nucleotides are TGTGCCAGCAGTTACTGGACAGGGGATGAGACTTTCTTT.

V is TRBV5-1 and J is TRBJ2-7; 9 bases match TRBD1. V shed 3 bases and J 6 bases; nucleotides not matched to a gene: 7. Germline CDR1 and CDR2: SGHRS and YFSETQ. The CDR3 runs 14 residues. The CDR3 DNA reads TGCGCCAGCAGCTCATGGACAGGGGTAAGCGAGCAGTACTTC. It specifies CASSSWTGVSEQYF. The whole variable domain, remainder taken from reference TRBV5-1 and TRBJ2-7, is KAGVTQTPRYLIKTRGQQVTLSCSPISGHRSVSWYQQTPGQGLQFLFEYFSETQRNKGNFPGRFSGRQFSNSRSEMNVSTLELGDSALYLCASSSWTGVSEQYFGPGTRLTVT.

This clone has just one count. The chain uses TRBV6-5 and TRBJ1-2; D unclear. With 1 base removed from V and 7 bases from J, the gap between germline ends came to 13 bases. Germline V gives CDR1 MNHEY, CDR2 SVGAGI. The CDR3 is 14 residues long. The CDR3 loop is CASSYLSGVAGYTF. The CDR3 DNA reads TGTGCCAGCAGTTACTTATCCGGGGTGGCTGGCTACACCTTC.

The CDR3 DNA reads as TGCGCCAGCAGCCAAGATCGGGTGGGGGGTTATCAGCCCCAGCATTTT. Protein sequence: CASSQDRVGGYQPQHF. The chain combines TRBV4-1 with TRBJ1-5; TRBD1 is a possible D gene (5 bases). V lost 0 bases and J 5 bases, leaving 14 bases between the germline ends. Germline CDR1 and CDR2: MGHRA and YSYEKL. This CDR3 contains 16 residues.

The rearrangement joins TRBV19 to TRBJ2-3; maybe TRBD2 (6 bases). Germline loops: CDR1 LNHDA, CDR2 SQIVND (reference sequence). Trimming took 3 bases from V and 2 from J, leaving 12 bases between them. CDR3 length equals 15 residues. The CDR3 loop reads CASSIGGTITDTQYF. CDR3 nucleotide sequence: TGTGCCAGTAGTATTGGGGGGACGATCACAGATACGCAGTATTTT.

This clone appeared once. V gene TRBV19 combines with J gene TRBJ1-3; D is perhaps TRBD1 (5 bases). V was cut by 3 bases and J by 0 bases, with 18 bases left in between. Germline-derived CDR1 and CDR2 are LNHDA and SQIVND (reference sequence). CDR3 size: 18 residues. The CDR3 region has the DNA TGTGCCAGTAGTATTGGCGCGGCTCGGGGGATCTCTGGAAACACCATATATTTT. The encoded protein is CASSIGAARGISGNTIYF. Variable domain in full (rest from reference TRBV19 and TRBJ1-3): DGGITQSPKYLFRKEGQNVTLSCEQNLNHDAMYWYRQDPGQGLRLIYYSQIVNDFQKGDIAEGYSVSREKKESFPLTVTSAQKNPTAFYLCASSIGAARGISGNTIYFGEGSWLTVV.

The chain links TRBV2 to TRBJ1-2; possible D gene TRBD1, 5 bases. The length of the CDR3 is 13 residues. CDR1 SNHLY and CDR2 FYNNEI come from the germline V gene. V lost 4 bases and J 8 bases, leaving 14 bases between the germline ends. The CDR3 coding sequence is TGTGCCAGCAGTGTAACACGGGGGATGGGCTACACCTTC. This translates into CASSVTRGMGYTF.

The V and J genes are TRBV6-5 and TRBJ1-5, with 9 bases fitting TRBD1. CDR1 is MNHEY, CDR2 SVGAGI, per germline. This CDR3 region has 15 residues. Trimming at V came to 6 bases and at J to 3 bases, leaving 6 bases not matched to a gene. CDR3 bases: TGTGCCAGCAGCCCCCGGACAGGGGTCAATCAGCCCCAGCATTTT. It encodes CASSPRTGVNQPQHF.

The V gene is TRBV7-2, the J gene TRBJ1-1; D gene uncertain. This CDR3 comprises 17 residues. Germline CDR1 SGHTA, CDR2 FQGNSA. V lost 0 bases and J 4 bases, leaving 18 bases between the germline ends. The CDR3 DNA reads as TGTGCCAGCAGCTTAGCGGTTGGGCTCAACCGGGGCACTGAAGCTTTCTTT. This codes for CASSLAVGLNRGTEAFF.

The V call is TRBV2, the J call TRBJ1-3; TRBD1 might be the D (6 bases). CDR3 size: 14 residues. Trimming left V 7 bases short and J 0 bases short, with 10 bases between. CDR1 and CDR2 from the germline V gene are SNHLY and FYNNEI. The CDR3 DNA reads TGTGCCAGCAAGGGGGACCTCTCTGGAAACACCATATATTTT. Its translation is CASKGDLSGNTIYF.

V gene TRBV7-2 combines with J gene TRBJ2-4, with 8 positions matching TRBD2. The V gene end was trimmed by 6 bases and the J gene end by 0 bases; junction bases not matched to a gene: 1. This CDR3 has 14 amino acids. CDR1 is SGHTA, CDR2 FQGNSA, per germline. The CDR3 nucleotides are TGTGCCAGCAGTAGCGGGGTAGCCAAAAACATTCAGTACTTC. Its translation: CASSSGVAKNIQYF. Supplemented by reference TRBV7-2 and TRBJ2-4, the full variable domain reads GAGVSQSPSNKVTEKGKDVELRCDPISGHTALYWYRQSLGQGLEFLIYFQGNSAPDKSGLPSDRFSAERTGGSVSTLTIQRTQQEDSAVYLCASSSGVAKNIQYFGAGTRLSVL.

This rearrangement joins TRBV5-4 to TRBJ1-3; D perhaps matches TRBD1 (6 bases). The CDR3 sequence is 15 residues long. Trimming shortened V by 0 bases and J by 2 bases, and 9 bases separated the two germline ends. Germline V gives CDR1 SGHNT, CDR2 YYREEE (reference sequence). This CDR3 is CASSLGGQAGNTIYF. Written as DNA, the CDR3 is TGTGCCAGCAGCTTGGGGGGGCAGGCTGGAAACACCATATATTTT.

The CDR3 DNA reads as TGTGCCAGCAGTTTCGCAAAGGGGAGTAGGTATGAGCAGTTCTTC. Translation: CASSFAKGSRYEQFF. The chain joins TRBV27 to TRBJ2-1; D possibly uses TRBD1 or TRBD2 (5 bases each). Germline V lookup: CDR1 MNHEY, CDR2 SMNVEV (reference sequence). Trimming removed 3 bases at V and 8 bases at J, with 17 bases between. CDR3 length: 15 amino acids.

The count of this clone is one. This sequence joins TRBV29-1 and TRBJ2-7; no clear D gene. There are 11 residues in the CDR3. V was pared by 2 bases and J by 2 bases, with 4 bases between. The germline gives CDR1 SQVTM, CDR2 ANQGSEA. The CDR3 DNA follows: TGCAGCGTTGAATCCCCCTACGAGCAGTACTTC. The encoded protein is CSVESPYEQYF.

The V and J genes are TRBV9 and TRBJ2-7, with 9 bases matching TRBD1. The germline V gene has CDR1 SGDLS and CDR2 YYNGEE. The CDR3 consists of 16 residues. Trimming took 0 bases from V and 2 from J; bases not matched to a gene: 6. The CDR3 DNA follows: TGTGCCAGCAGCGTAGAACCGGGACAGGGAGCCTACGAGCAGTACTTC. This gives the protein CASSVEPGQGAYEQYF. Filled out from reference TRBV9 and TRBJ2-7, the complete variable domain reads DSGVTQTPKHLITATGQRVTLRCSPRSGDLSVYWYQQSLDQGLQFLIQYYNGEERAKGNILERFSAQQFPDLHSELNLSSLELGDSALYFCASSVEPGQGAYEQYFGPGTRLTVT.

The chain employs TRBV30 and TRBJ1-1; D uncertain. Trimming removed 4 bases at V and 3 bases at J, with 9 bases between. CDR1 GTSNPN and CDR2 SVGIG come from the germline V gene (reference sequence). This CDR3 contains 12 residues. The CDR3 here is CAWTILYTEAFF. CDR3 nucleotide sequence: TGTGCCTGGACGATTCTGTACACTGAAGCTTTCTTT.

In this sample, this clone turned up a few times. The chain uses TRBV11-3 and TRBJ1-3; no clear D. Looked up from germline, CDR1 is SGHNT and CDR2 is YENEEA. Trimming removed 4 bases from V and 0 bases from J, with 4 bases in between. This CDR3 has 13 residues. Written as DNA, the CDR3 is TGTGCCAGCAGCTCTCTCTCTGGAAACACCATATATTTT. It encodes CASSSLSGNTIYF.